This TCR beta chain was identified in a study of shared clonotypes between healthy human individuals. Study-level results: The donor pool, a small one, limited the genetic and exposure-history diversity represented.

Researchers divided each subset's genomic DNA evenly across several immunoSEQ plates. TCRdb's copy holds only in-frame clones and misses some; the assay was immunoSEQ multiplex PCR. The sample has nearly 2 million clones; approximately 95% are singletons. With 5 bases clipped from V and 0 bases from J, the junction kept 12 bases outside the gene matches. CDR1 and CDR2 from the germline V gene are MDHEN and SYDVKM. The CDR3 length is 19 residues. CD45RO-negative, CCR7-positively selected cells formed the naive CD8 fraction, excluding terminally differentiated effector memory CD45RA+ cells. About this clone: Antigen unknown.

The origin of this receptor is a man aged 18 to 29 in good health. This chain links TRBV28 with TRBJ2-1; 11 bases map to TRBD2. Input material: naive CD8+ T cells sorted from blood. The CDR3 nucleotides are TGTGCCAGCAGTACACCGGGACTAGCGGAGAATAACTCCTACAATGAGCAGTTCTTC. Amino acid sequence: CASSTPGLAENNSYNEQFF. The whole variable domain, filled in from reference TRBV28 and TRBJ2-1, reads DVKVTQSSRYLVKRTGEKVFLECVQDMDHENMFWYRQDPGLGLRLIYFSYDVKMKEKGDIPEGYSVSREKKERFSLILESASTNQTSMYLCASSTPGLAENNSYNEQFFGPGTRLTVL.